This T cell receptor (beta chain) was obtained from a study of T cell repertoires in cytomegalovirus infection. Turning to the study itself: Both a matching HLA type and CMV infection were indicated by public TCR beta signatures. Broader study findings: CMV carriers with the relevant HLA were identified by cumulative public TCR beta family frequency. Across the ex vivo response, the dominant clonotypes were HLA-C-restricted CMV-specific TCR beta clonotypes.

TCRdb used MiXCR to reprocess the reads, holding one entry per CDR3 protein. The sample contains about 400,000 distinct CDR3 sequences, less than 20% of which appear only once. This clonotype was picked up many times. Its matching antigen is unknown. Germline V lookup: CDR1 SGHTA, CDR2 FQGNSA. V was clipped by 3 bases and J by 3 bases; unmatched bases: 4. The CDR3 contains 15 residues. The V gene is TRBV7-2, the J gene TRBJ2-1, with 8 bases fitting TRBD1. This TCR was sampled from a human donor in good health (CMV status not recorded). Some clones in this sample may be carry-over from other donors' samples. The sample consisted of PBMCs. In DNA, the CDR3 is TGTGCCAGCAGCTTGGGGACAGGATACTACAATGAGCAGTTCTTC. Its translation is CASSLGTGYYNEQFF.